This T cell receptor beta chain was obtained from a study of CD8+CD57+ T cells in acquired aplastic anemia. Patients selected for sequencing had displayed CD8+CD57+ cell expansion by flow cytometry. There were no patients without severe acquired aplastic anemia. Genomic DNA provided the template from which TCR beta VDJ and CDR3 profiles were obtained. TCRdb re-called the reads with MiXCR, one entry per CDR3 protein. In the table there are around 200,000 distinct CDR3 sequences, over 55% of which are singletons. The length of the CDR3 is 14 residues. The V gene lost 1 base and the J gene lost 4 bases, with 10 bases spanning the gap. Germline CDR1 reads LGHDT; CDR2 reads YNNKEL (reference sequence).

This receptor was identified in a human donor with aplastic anemia. Sequencing was carried out using sorted CD4+, CD8+, or CD8+CD57+ T cells (not recorded which) from PBMCs. The genes are TRBV3-1 and TRBJ1-2, with D possibly matching TRBD1 (6 bases). The chain's CDR3 is CASSQGQGSYGYTF. The CDR3 DNA reads TGTGCCAGCAGCCAAGGTCAGGGGTCCTATGGCTACACCTTC.